The clone carrying this TCR beta chain was detected ten times or more. No antigen is known for it. V lost 5 bases, J lost 2 bases, and 7 bases stayed unmatched. The CDR3 length is 14 residues. CDR1 DFQATT and CDR2 SNEGSKA come from the germline V gene (reference sequence). The entry originates in a study of T cells after yellow fever vaccination. The overall study: With SMART-Seq v4 Ultra Low Input, the fractions containing low cell numbers were prepared.

The study's findings and limits: Most primary-vaccination clones reappeared after the booster (about 97% CD4, 85% to 90% CD8). Relatively few clonotypes were ones that appeared in both CD4 and CD8 compartments.

It was through 5'RACE template switching that TCR cDNA was made, with a universal primer site and UMIs added. One entry per CDR3 protein results from TCRdb running MiXCR on the 5' RACE reads. The sample yields hundreds of thousands of distinct CDR3 sequences, less than 4.5% seen once. The clonotype was recovered from a man between 18 and 29 years old who received the YFV17D yellow fever vaccine. The chain recombines TRBV20-1 with TRBJ2-7; the match to TRBD1 covers 9 bases. Sample: PBMCs, taken on the day of the yellow fever booster vaccination. The CDR3 sequence: CSASGQGNTYEQYF. CDR3 in DNA: TGCAGTGCTTCCGGACAGGGGAACACCTACGAGCAGTACTTC.